This T cell receptor beta chain stems from a study of cytomegalovirus exposure and HLA in healthy donors. This CDR3 has 13 residues. V lost 7 bases and J lost 4, with 13 bases in between. From germline, CDR1 is MNHNY and CDR2 SVGAGI (reference sequence). The PCR ran on 60 Vbeta and 13 Jbeta primers. TCRdb's table, derived via immunoSEQ multiplex PCR, lists solely in-frame clones and lacks some. The data show more than 85,000 clones, approximately 63% seen once. Material for sequencing was PBMCs. The sequence was obtained from a woman aged 30 to 39 in good health and CMV-seronegative. The genes are TRBV6-6 and TRBJ1-2, with D tentatively TRBD1 (6 bases). The DNA for the CDR3 is TGTGCCAGCACTGGGGGCCAGACCTATGGCTACACCTTC. Its protein is CASTGGQTYGYTF.